A single sample gave rise to the 8 T cell receptor beta chains below, sequenced in a study of tumor-infiltrating lymphocytes in primary liver carcinoma. Priming with a constant-region primer yielded TCR beta cDNA from roughly 500 ng total RNA. Library construction for TCR beta comprised three nested multiplex PCR rounds performed with slightly modified ARM-PCR. The two initial PCR rounds, ten to eleven cycles each, used TRBV1-TRBV30 forward and C-beta reverse primers. TCRdb passed the multiplex PCR reads through MiXCR, listing each CDR3 protein once. The sample includes about 180,000 distinct CDR3 sequences, about 60% of them seen just once. Alongside blood RNA obtained from unsorted whole blood, germline DNA was also extracted. The sample was peripheral blood. Source of these receptors: a middle-aged man with primary liver carcinoma and hepatitis B virus infection.

Turning to this clonotype: The final CDR3 position lacks the conserved phenylalanine or tryptophan, pointing to a likely read error. The rearrangement links TRBV11-2 to TRBJ2-5; 8 bases line up with TRBD1. This CDR3 contains 14 residues. The V gene end was trimmed by 5 bases and the J gene end by 3 bases; junction bases not matched to a gene: 5. Germline-derived CDR1 and CDR2 are SGHAT and FQNNGV. Written as DNA, the CDR3 is TGTGCCAGCAGCCCGGTGGACAGGGAAGAGACCCAGTACTCC. Its translation: CASSPVDREETQYS.

This clonotype was seen ten or more times. J is TRBJ2-1 and V is TRBV29-1, with 7 bases aligning to TRBD2. V lost 0 bases, J lost 7 bases, and 9 bases stayed unmatched. From germline, CDR1 is SQVTM and CDR2 ANQGSEA. This CDR3 has 15 amino acids. DNA for the CDR3: TGCAGCGTTGAAGATCTCGCGGGAGTGGGTAATGAGCAGTTCTTC. This sequence encodes CSVEDLAGVGNEQFF.

Details on this clonotype: An end of the junction differs from the germline gene, which may be a read error. The chain's CDR3 is CAGSIVLTNEQFF. The CDR3 DNA reads as TGTGCCGGCAGCATAGTCTTGACTAATGAGCAGTTCTTC. The chain combines TRBV11-2 with TRBJ2-1; D is unresolved. The CDR3 runs 13 residues. Germline CDR1 reads SGHAT; CDR2 reads FQNNGV.

With regard to this clonotype: The junction and the germline gene differ at one end; a read error may be behind it. V and J are TRBV6-1 and TRBJ2-7; D possibly uses TRBD1 or TRBD2 (5 bases each). Per the germline V gene, CDR1 is MNHNS and CDR2 is SASEGT. The CDR3 consists of 14 residues. In DNA form, the CDR3 reads TGTACCAGCAGTGAAAGTATTGGGGGATACGAGCAGTACTTC. Translated: CTSSESIGGYEQYF.

The chain uses TRBV4-1 and TRBJ1-1, with D uncertain. Trimming shortened V by 0 bases and J by 0 bases, and 8 bases separated the two germline ends. Germline V CDR1 and CDR2: MGHRA, YSYEKL. The length of the CDR3 is 15 residues. In nucleotides, the CDR3 is TGCGCCAGCAGCCAAGAGCGGGAGCTGAACACTGAAGCTTTCTTT. Translated: CASSQERELNTEAFF.

In this sample, this clonotype turned up a few times. The chain carries TRBV10-3 and TRBJ2-7, with D unresolved. Germline V lookup: CDR1 ENHRY, CDR2 SYGVKD. The CDR3 is made up of 14 amino acids. V lost 8 bases and J lost 1, with 15 bases in between. CDR3 DNA sequence: TGTGCCATCTCCCGGCAGGCCCCATCCTACGAGCAGTACTTC. This sequence encodes CAISRQAPSYEQYF.

To note about this clonotype: Its ends do not fully match the called genes, so a read error is possible. The J gene is TRBJ1-6, the V gene TRBV12-3 or TRBV12-4; unclear D gene. This CDR3 contains 14 residues. The CDR3 DNA reads as TGTGTCAACAATGGACCTGGGGTTAATTCACCCTTCCACTTT. It encodes CVNNGPGVNSPFHF.

In its sample, this clonotype was seen a few times. The rearrangement uses TRBV7-9 and TRBJ2-7; D is unresolved. The V and J ends lost 5 bases and 2 bases respectively, with 10 bases between them. Germline values: CDR1 SEHNR, CDR2 FQNEAQ (reference sequence). The CDR3 runs 13 residues. The CDR3 region has the DNA TGTGCCAGCAGCACGGACGGAACCTACGAGCAGTACTTC. Amino acid sequence: CASSTDGTYEQYF.